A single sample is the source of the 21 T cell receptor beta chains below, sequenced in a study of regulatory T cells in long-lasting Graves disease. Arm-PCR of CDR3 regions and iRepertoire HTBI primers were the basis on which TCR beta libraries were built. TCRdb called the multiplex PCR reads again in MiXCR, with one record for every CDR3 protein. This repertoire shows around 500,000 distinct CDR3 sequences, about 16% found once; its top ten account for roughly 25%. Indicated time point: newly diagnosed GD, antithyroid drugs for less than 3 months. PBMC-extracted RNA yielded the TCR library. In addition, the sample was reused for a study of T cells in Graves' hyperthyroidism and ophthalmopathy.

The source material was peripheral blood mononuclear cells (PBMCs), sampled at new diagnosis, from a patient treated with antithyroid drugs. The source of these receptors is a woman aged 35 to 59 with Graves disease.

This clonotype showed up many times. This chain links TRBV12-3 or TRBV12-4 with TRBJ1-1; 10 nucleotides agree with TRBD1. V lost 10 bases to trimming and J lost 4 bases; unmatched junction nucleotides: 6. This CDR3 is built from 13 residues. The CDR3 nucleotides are TGTGCCACCTTGACAGGGGGCGTCACTGAAGCTTTCTTT. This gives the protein CATLTGGVTEAFF.

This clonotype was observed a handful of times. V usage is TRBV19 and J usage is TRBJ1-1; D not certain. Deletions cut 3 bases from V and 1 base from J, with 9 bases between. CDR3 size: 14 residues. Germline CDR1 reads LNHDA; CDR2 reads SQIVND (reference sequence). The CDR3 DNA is TGTGCCAGTAGTATGATAGGTAAGAACACTGAAGCTTTCTTT. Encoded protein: CASSMIGKNTEAFF.

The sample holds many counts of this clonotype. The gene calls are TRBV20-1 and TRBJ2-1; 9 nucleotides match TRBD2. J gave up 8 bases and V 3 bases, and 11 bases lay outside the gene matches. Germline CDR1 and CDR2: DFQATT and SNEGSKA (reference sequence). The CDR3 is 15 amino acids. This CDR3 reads CSASGRGGAGDEQFF. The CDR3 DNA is TGCAGTGCTAGTGGACGCGGGGGGGCCGGAGATGAGCAGTTCTTC.

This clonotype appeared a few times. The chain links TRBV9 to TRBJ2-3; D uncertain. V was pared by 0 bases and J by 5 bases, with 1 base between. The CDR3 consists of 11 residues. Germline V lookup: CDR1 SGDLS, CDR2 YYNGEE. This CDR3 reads CASSVEDTQYF. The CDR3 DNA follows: TGTGCCAGCAGCGTAGAAGATACGCAGTATTTT.

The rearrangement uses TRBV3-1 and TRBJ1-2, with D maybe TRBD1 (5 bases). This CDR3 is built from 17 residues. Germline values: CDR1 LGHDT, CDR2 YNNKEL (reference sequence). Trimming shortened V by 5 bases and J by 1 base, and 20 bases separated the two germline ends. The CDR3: CASSSSGTPYHNYGYTF. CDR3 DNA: TGTGCCAGCAGCTCTTCCGGGACTCCCTACCATAACTATGGCTACACCTTC.

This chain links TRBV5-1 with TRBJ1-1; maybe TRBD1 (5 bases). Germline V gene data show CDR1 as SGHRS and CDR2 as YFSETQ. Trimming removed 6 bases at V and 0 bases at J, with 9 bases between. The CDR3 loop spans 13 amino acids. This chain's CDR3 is CASTAGLNTEAFF. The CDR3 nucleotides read TGCGCCAGCACTGCAGGGTTGAACACTGAAGCTTTCTTT.

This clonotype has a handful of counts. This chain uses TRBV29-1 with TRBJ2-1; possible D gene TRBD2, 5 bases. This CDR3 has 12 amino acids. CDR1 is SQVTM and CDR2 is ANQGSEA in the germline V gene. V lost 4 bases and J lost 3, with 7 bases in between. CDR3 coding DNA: TGCAGCGTTGCTCGGGACTACAATGAGCAGTTCTTC. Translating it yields CSVARDYNEQFF.

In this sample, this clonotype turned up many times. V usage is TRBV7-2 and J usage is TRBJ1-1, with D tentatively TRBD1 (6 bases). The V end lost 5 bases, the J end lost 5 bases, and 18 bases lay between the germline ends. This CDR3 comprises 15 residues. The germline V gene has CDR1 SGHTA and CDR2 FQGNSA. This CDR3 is CASSLTEGQRTEAFF. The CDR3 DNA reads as TGTGCCAGCAGCCTTACTGAAGGACAGAGGACTGAAGCTTTCTTT.

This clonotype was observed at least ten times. The CDR3 spells CASSLAQGTQYF. The CDR3 nucleotides are TGTGCCAGCAGTTTAGCTCAGGGGACCCAGTACTTC. V is TRBV12-3 or TRBV12-4 and J is TRBJ2-5; TRBD1 might be the D (5 bases). V was pared by 0 bases and J by 7 bases, with 6 bases between. The CDR3 has 12 amino acids.

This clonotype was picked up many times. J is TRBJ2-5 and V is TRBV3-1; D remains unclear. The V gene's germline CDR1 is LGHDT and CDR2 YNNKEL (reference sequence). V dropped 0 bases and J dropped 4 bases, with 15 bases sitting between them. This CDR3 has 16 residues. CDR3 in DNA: TGTGCCAGCAGCCAAGAGGCTAGTTGGGGTGGAGAGACCCAGTACTTC. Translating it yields CASSQEASWGGETQYF.

This CDR3 reads CASSLSADTGELFF. The CDR3 region has the DNA TGTGCCAGCAGTTTATCTGCTGACACCGGGGAGCTGTTTTTT. The chain links TRBV12-3 or TRBV12-4 to TRBJ2-2; D unresolved. V gave up 2 bases and J gave up 3 bases, with 7 bases separating them. The CDR3 extends over 14 amino acids.

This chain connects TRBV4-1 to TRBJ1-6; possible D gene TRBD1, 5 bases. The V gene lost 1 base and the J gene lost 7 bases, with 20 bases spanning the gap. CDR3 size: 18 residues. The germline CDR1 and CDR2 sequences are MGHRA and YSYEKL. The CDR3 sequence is CASSQVPRQTLINSPLHF. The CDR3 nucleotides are TGCGCCAGCAGCCAAGTTCCCCGACAGACGTTGATAAATTCACCCCTCCACTTT.

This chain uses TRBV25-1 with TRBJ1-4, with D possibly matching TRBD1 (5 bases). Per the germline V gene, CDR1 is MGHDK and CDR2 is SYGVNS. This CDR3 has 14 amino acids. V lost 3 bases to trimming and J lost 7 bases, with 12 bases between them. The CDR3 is CASSDPGTAEKLFF. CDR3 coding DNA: TGTGCCAGCAGTGACCCCGGGACTGCTGAAAAACTGTTTTTT.

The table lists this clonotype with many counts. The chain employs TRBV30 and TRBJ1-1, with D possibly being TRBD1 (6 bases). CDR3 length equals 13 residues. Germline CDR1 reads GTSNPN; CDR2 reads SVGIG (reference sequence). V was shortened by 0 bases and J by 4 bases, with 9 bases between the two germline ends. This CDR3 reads CAWSVMGATEAFF. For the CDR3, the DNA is TGTGCCTGGAGTGTAATGGGGGCCACTGAAGCTTTCTTT.

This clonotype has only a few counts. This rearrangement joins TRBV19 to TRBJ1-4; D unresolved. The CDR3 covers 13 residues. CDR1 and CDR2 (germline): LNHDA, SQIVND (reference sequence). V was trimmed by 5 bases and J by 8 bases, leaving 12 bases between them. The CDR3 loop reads CASSPVAREKLFF. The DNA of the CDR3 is TGTGCCAGTAGTCCGGTGGCCCGGGAAAAACTGTTTTTT.

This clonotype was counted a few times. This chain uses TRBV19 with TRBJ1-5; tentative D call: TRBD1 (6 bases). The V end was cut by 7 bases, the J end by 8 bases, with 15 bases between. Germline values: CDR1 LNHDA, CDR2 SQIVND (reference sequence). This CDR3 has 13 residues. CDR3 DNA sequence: TGTGCCAGTAACCGGGACAAATCCAAGCCCCAGCATTTT. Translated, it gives CASNRDKSKPQHF. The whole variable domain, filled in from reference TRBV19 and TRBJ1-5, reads DGGITQSPKYLFRKEGQNVTLSCEQNLNHDAMYWYRQDPGQGLRLIYYSQIVNDFQKGDIAEGYSVSREKKESFPLTVTSAQKNPTAFYLCASNRDKSKPQHFGDGTRLSIL.

DNA for the CDR3: TGCAGCGTGGAACCCGGGACACCCTACAATGAGCAGTTCTTC. Its translation: CSVEPGTPYNEQFF. The rearrangement joins TRBV29-1 to TRBJ2-1; possible D gene TRBD1, 6 bases. Per germline, CDR1 SQVTM and CDR2 ANQGSEA. The germline V and J ends were trimmed by 6 bases and 2 bases, with 14 bases remaining between them. The CDR3 spans 14 residues.

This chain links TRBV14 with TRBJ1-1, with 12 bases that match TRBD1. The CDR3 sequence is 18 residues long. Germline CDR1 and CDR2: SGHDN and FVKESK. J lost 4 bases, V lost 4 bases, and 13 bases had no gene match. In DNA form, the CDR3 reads TGTGCCAGCAGCCCGTTTTTGGGGGACAGGGGGCAGGGCACTGAAGCTTTCTTT. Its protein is CASSPFLGDRGQGTEAFF.

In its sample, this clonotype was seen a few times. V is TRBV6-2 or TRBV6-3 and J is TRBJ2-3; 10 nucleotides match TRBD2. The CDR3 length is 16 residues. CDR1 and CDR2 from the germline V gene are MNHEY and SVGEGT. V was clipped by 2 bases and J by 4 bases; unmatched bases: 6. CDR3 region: CASSYGTSGGADTQYF. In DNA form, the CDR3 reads TGTGCCAGCAGTTACGGGACGAGCGGGGGGGCAGATACGCAGTATTTT.

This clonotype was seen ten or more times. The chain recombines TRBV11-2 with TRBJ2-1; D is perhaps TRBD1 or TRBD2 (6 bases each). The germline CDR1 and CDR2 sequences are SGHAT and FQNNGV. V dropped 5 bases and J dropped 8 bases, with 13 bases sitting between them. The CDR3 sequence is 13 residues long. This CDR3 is CASSPRGVYEQFF. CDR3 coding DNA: TGTGCCAGCAGCCCTAGGGGGGTCTATGAGCAGTTCTTC.

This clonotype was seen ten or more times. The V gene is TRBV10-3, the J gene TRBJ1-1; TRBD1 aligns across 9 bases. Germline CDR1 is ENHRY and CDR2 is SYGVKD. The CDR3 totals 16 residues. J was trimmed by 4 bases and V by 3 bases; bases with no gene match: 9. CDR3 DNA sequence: TGTGCCATCAGTGATATGGGACAGGGTCCCCTCACTGAAGCTTTCTTT. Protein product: CAISDMGQGPLTEAFF.